This T cell receptor beta chain was retrieved from a study of T cell responses to AZD1222 COVID-19 vaccine listed by TCRdb under 2021. Some background on the complete study: AZD1222 recipients with second doses at about 4 weeks or about 12 weeks were pooled, because spike-specific TCR depth and breadth did not differ between schedules. TCR sequencing was performed for roughly 250 trial participants, of whom 207 were given two doses of AZD1222 and around 26 were given two doses of MenACWY control vaccine. Trial participants were enrolled into age subgroups of 18-55, 56-69 and 70-plus years, which contained approximately 150, 30 and 60 TCR-sequenced participants, respectively.

Comment on this clone: No cognate antigen has been identified for it. No much larger clone is present one base from it, and per-base qualities are unavailable.

CDR1 SGHNT and CDR2 YYREEE are derived from the germline V gene (reference sequence). The CDR3 numbers 13 residues from cysteine through phenylalanine. The only DNA kept is the CDR3, 39 bases in frame from the first base. V loses 4 bases at its end and J loses 3 bases; junction bases beyond the gene matches: 2. On the study overall, not on this receptor specifically: Conclusions about previously exposed vaccinees are limited, since just 6 or 7 AZD1222 recipients were seropositive for SARS-CoV-2 at baseline. In the small 56-69-year group, the increase in depth fell short of significance, most likely because of low power. Because no day 14 peak-response samples were available, the repertoires could be characterized only after the peak T cell response. Spike-specific TCR breadth and depth rose significantly after two AZD1222 doses compared with day 0 and with MenACWY recipients. Most participants were white British and females outnumbered males, and the authors suggested that clonal diversity may have been underestimated. Vaccine-associated CD4 TCRs spanned the whole spike protein, with dominant responses in regions 160-218 and 743-854. Nearly half of unique spike-specific TCRs reportedly recognized epitopes outside regions mutated in the B.1.351 and B.1.1.7 variants.

The time point tag for this specimen amounts to: baseline before first vaccination. The vaccinee samples were drawn from two UK trials, COV001 and COV002, one of which was a single-blind randomized controlled phase 2/3 trial testing AZD1222 (ChAdOx1 nCoV-19) in healthy adults. For TCRbeta chain sequencing, PBMC samples from trial participants were taken at day 0 and at day 28 after the second dose. The CDR3 regions of human TCRbeta chains were analyzed by immunosequencing. The study's own analysis went as follows. Repertoire TCRs were checked for matches against a reference library of SARS-CoV-2-specific TCRs that had been generated using the MIRA antigen-specificity platform. Breadth was defined as the fraction of unique TCRs that were SARS-CoV-2-associated. Depth was defined as the fraction of total T cells that were SARS-CoV-2-associated. Using the MIRA data, each spike-specific TCR was mapped to the spike region that the TCR reacts to and placed in a CD4 or CD8 class. Log10-transformed breadth and depth values were compared by one-way ANOVA with Sidak's multiple comparisons tests. Sourced from immuneACCESS, this table was stored by TCRdb with only in-frame sequences that have V and J called. A share of the clones is absent; for the studies checked, an unresolved V gene accounts for under half, and the remainder has no known explanation. For V, J and clone size, that table is used; D and trimming come from the DNA. The table for this sample lists some 200,000 clones; 90% of them were counted only once. About 6.1% of the sample is taken by the ten largest.

The sequencing used peripheral blood, collected on day 0 of AZD1222 vaccination. The rearranged segments are TRBV5-4 and TRBJ1-2; 8 central nucleotides agree with TRBD1. This TCR was sampled from an adult in good health. The DNA sequence is TGTGCCAGCAGCGAACAGGGGGACTATGGCTACACCTTC. This sequence encodes CASSEQGDYGYTF.